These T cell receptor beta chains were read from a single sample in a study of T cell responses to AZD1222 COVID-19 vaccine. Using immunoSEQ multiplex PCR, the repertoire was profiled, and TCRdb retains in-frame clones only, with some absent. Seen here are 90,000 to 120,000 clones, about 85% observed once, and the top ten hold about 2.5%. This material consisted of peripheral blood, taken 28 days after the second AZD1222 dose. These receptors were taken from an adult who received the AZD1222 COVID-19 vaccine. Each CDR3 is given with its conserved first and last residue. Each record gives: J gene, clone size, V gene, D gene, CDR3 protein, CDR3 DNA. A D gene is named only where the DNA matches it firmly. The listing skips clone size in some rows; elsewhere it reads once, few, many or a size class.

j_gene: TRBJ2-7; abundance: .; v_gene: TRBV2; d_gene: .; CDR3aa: CASSLFTTGEQYF; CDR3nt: TGTGCCAGCAGCTTATTCACGACAGGCGAGCAGTACTTC
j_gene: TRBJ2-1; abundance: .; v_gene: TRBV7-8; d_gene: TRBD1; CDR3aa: CASSSGTGGAYVHEQFF; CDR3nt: TGTGCCAGCAGCTCCGGGACAGGGGGCGCGTATGTCCATGAGCAGTTCTTC
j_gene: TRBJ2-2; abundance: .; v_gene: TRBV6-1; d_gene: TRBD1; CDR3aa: CASSAGTAGHTGELFF; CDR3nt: TGTGCCAGCAGTGCGGGGACAGCCGGACACACCGGGGAGCTGTTTTTT
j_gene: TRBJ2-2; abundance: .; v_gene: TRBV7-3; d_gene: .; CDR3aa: CASSPEGSNTGELFF; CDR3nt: TGTGCCAGCAGCCCCGAAGGCTCGAACACCGGGGAGCTGTTTTTT
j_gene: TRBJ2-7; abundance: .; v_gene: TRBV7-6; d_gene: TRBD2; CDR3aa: CASSSPGLAGGGYEQYF; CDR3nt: TGTGCCAGCAGCTCACCGGGACTAGCGGGAGGGGGGTACGAGCAGTACTTC
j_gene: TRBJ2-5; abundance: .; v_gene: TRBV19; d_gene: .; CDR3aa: CASKSSRRFETQYF; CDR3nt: TGTGCCAGTAAGTCCTCCAGACGTTTCGAGACCCAGTACTTC
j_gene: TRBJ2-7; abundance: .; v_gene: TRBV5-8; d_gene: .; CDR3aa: CASSFETRSKSSYEQYF; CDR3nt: TGTGCCAGCAGCTTCGAGACTCGCTCTAAAAGCTCCTACGAGCAGTACTTC
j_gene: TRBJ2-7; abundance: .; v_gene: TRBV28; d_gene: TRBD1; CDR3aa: CASSLVQGASYEQYF; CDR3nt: TGTGCCAGCAGTTTAGTCCAGGGGGCATCCTACGAGCAGTACTTC
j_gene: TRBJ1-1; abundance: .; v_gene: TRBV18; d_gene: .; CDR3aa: CASSPPPGWVGTEAFF; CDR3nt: TGTGCCAGCTCACCACCGCCAGGCTGGGTGGGGACTGAAGCTTTCTTT
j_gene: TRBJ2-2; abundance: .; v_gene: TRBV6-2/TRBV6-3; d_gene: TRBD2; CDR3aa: CASRPSGRAGNTGELFF; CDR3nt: TGTGCCAGCAGGCCTAGCGGGAGGGCGGGGAACACCGGGGAGCTGTTTTTT
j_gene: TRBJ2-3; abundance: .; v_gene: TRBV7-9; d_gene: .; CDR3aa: CASSPWPQGMGPDTQYF; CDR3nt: TGTGCCAGCAGCCCCTGGCCTCAAGGTATGGGGCCAGATACGCAGTATTTT
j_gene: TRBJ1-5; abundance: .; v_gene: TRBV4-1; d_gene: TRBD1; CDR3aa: CASSQFQGAPSQPQHF; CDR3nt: TGCGCCAGCAGCCAATTCCAGGGGGCGCCCAGTCAGCCCCAGCATTTT
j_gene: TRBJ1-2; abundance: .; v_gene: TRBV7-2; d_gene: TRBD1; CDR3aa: CASRPGTGRNYGYTF; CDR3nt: TGTGCCAGCAGACCCGGGACAGGACGCAACTATGGCTACACCTTC
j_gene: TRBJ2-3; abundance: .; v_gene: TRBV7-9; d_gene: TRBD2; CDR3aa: CASSPGTSFNTDTQYF; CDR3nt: TGTGCCAGCAGCCCCGGGACTAGTTTTAACACAGATACGCAGTATTTT
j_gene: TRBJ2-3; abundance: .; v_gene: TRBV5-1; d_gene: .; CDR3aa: CASSLSGADTQYF; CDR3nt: TGCGCCAGCAGCTTGTCAGGGGCAGATACGCAGTATTTT
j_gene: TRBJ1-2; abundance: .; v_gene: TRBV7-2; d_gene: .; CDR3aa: CASSLALTGGYTF; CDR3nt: TGTGCCAGCAGCTTAGCCCTGACCGGAGGCTACACCTTC
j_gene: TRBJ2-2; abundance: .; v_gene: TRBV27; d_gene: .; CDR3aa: CASSSYRATGELFF; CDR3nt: TGTGCCAGCAGTTCGTACAGGGCTACCGGGGAGCTGTTTTTT
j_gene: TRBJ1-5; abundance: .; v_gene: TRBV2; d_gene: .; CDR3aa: CASSETAGYSNQPQHF; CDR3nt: TGTGCCAGCAGTGAGACTGCAGGCTATAGCAATCAGCCCCAGCATTTT
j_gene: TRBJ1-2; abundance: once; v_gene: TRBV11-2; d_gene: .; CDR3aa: CASSRIGQTNYGYTF; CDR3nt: TGTGCCAGCAGCCGAATTGGACAGACTAACTATGGCTACACCTTC
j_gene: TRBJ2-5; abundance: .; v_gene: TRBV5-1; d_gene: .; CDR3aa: CASSLGGSQETQYF; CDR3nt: TGCGCCAGCAGCTTGGGTGGCAGCCAAGAGACCCAGTACTTC
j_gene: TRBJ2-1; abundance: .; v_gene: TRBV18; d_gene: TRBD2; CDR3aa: CASSPLAGYNEQFF; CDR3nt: TGTGCCAGCTCACCACTAGCGGGCTACAATGAGCAGTTCTTC
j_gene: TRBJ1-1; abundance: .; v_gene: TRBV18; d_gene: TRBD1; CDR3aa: CASSPSQNRGSTEAFF; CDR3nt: TGTGCCAGCTCACCGAGCCAAAACAGGGGATCAACTGAAGCTTTCTTT
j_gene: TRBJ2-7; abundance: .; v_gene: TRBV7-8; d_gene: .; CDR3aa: CASSFETLSYEQYF; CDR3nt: TGTGCCAGCAGCTTTGAAACTCTTTCCTACGAGCAGTACTTC
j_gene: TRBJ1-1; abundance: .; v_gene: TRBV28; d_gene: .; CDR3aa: CASSLTNSLTEAFF; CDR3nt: TGTGCCAGCAGCCTAACGAACAGCCTCACTGAAGCTTTCTTT
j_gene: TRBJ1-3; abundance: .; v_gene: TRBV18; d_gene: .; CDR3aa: CASSPPGVGGNTIYF; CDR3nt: TGTGCCAGCTCACCACCGGGGGTTGGTGGAAACACCATATATTTT
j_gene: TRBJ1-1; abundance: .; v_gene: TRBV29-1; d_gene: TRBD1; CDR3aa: CSVEYGTGMNTEAFF; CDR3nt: TGCAGCGTTGAATACGGGACAGGAATGAACACTGAAGCTTTCTTT
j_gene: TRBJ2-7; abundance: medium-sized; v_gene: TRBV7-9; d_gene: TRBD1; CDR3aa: CASSPPGQGALEQYF; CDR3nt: TGTGCCAGCAGCCCACCGGGACAGGGGGCTCTCGAGCAGTACTTC
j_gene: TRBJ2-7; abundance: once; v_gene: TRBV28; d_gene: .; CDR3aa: CASSLGGRRSYEQYF; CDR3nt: TGTGCCAGCAGTTTAGGAGGGAGGCGCTCCTACGAGCAGTACTTC
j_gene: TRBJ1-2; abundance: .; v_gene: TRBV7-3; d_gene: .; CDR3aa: CASRGGYGDGYTF; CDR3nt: TGTGCCAGCAGGGGTGGTTACGGGGATGGCTACACCTTC
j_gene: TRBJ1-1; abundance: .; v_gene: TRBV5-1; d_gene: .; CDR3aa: CASSLPQNTEAFF; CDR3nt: TGCGCCAGCAGCTTGCCACAGAACACTGAAGCTTTCTTT
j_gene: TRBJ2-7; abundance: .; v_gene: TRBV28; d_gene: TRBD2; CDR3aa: CASSPSLAGVLYEQYF; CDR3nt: TGTGCCAGCAGTCCCAGCCTAGCGGGAGTTCTCTACGAGCAGTACTTC
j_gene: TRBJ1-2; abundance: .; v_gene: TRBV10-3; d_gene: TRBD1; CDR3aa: CAISDRDRLSGGYTF; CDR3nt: TGTGCCATCAGTGACCGGGACAGATTAAGTGGGGGCTACACCTTC
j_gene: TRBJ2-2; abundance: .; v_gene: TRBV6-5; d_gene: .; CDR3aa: CASRITGGPGELFF; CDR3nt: TGTGCCAGCAGGATAACAGGAGGTCCCGGGGAGCTGTTTTTT
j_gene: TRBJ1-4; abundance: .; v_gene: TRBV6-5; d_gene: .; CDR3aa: CASSGGSTNEKLFF; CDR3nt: TGTGCCAGCAGCGGAGGATCAACTAATGAAAAACTGTTTTTT
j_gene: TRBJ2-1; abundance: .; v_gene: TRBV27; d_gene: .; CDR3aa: CASSLVGGEQFF; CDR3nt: TGTGCCAGCAGTTTAGTGGGAGGCGAGCAGTTCTTC
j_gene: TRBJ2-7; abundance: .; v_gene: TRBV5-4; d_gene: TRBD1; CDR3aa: CASSSTGGNEQYF; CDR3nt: TGTGCCAGCAGCTCGACAGGGGGCAACGAGCAGTACTTC
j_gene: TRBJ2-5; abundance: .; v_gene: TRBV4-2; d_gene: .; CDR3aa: CASSQDAGRIQETQYF; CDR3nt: TGTGCCAGCAGCCAAGATGCCGGGCGGATACAAGAGACCCAGTACTTC
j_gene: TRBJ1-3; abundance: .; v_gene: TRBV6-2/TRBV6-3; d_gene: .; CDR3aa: CASSADTISGNTIYF; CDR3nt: TGTGCCAGCAGTGCTGACACCATCTCTGGAAACACCATATATTTT
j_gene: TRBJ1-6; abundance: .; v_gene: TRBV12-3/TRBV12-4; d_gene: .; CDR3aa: CASSRDGFSPLHF; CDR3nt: TGTGCCAGCAGTAGGGACGGCTTTTCACCCCTCCACTTT
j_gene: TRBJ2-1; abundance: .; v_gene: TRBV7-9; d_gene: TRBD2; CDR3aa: CASSYGLATLAKYNEQFF; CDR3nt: TGTGCCAGCAGCTACGGACTAGCAACGCTCGCAAAATACAATGAGCAGTTCTTC
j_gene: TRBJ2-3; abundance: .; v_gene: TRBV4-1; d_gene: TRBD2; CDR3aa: CASSQGRLAGRDTQYF; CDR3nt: TGCGCCAGCAGCCAAGGGAGGCTAGCGGGACGAGATACGCAGTATTTT
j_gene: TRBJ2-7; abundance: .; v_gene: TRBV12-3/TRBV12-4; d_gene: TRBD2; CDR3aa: CASSWGGSYEQYF; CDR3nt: TGTGCCAGCAGTTGGGGGGGGTCCTACGAGCAGTACTTC
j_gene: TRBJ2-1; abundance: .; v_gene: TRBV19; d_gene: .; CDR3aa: CASSIRTNEQFF; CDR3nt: TGTGCCAGTAGTATCCGGACTAATGAGCAGTTCTTC
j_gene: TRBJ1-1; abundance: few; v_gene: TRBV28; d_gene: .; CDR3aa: CASTLVAVNTEAFF; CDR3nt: TGTGCCAGCACCTTAGTGGCAGTGAACACTGAAGCTTTCTTT
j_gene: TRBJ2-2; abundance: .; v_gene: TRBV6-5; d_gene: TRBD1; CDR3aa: CASSRGTGGTGELFF; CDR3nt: TGTGCCAGCAGCCGCGGGACAGGGGGCACCGGGGAGCTGTTTTTT
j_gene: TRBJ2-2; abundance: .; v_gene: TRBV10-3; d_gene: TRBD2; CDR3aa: CAISGTSGRAKTGELFF; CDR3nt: TGTGCCATCAGTGGGACTAGCGGGAGGGCCAAGACCGGGGAGCTGTTTTTT
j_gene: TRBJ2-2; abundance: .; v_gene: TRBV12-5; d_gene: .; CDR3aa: CASGRTANTGELFF; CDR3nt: TGTGCTAGTGGCAGGACAGCGAACACCGGGGAGCTGTTTTTT
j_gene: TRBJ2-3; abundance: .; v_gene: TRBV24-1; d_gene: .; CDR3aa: CATSDLADTQYF; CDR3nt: TGTGCCACCAGTGATTTAGCAGATACGCAGTATTTT
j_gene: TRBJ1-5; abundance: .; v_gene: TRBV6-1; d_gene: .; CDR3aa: CASSEIRGLSGNQPQHF; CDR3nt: TGTGCCAGCAGTGAAATACGGGGGCTCTCAGGCAATCAGCCCCAGCATTTT
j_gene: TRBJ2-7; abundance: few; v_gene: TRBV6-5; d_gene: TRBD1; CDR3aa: CASTEPTGGYEQYF; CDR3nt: TGTGCCAGCACCGAACCCACAGGGGGCTACGAGCAGTACTTC
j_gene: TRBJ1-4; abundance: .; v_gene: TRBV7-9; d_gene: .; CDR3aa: CASSGPTGGLREKLFF; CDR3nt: TGTGCCAGCAGTGGGCCGACAGGAGGGTTAAGGGAAAAACTGTTTTTT
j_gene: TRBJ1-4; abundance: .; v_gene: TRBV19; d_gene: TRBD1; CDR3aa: CADGQGEEKLFF; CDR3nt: TGTGCCGACGGACAGGGGGAAGAAAAACTGTTTTTT
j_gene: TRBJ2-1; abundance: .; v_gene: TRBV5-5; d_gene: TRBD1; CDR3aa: CASSFGTGGPYNEQFF; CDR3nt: TGTGCCAGCAGCTTTGGGACAGGGGGGCCCTACAATGAGCAGTTCTTC
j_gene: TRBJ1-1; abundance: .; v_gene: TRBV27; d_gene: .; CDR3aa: CASSLREKNTEAFF; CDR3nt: TGTGCCAGCAGTTTAAGGGAAAAGAACACTGAAGCTTTCTTT